The clone carrying this TCR beta chain was counted between two and nine times. Its antigen is unknown. An end of the junction differs from the germline gene, which may be a read error. The sample, about 9.2 milliliters of peripheral blood, was drawn from each donor. Every sample had a minimum of 6.5 million PBMCs isolated. This entry comes from a study of blood T cells in healthy people across ages. The authors ran a second PCR of about 7 to 12 cycles using a sample-barcoded 5' primer and a J-beta primer mix. TCRdb re-called the 5' RACE reads through MiXCR, storing one row per CDR3 protein. This table has hundreds of thousands of distinct CDR3 sequences, more than 40% appearing once. Looked up from germline, CDR1 is SGHDN and CDR2 is FVKESK. The CDR3 loop spans 14 amino acids. Study-level results: Naive and antigen-experienced cells were not separated, limiting conclusive comparison.

Material: blood. This clonotype originated in a woman in her sixties in good health. V usage is TRBV14 and J usage is TRBJ2-3, with D perhaps matching TRBD1 or TRBD2 (5 bases each). CDR3 sequence: CASSPLTGADTRYF. The CDR3 coding sequence is TGTGCCAGCAGCCCACTGACCGGGGCAGATACGCGGTATTTT.